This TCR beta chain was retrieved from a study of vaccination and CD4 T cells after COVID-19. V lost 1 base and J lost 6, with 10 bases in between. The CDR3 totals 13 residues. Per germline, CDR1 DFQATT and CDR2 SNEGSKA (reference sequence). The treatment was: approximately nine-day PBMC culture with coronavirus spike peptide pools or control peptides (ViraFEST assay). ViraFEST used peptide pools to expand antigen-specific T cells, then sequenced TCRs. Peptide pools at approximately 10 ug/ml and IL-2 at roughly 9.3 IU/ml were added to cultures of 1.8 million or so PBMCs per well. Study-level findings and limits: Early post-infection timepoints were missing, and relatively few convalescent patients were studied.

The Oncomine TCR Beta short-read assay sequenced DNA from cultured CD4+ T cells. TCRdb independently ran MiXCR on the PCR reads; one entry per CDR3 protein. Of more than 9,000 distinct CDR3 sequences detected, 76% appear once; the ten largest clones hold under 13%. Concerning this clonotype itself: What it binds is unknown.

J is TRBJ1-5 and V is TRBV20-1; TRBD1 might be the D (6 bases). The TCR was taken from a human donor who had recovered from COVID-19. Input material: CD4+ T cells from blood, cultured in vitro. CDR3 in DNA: TGCAGTGCTAGAGCAGGGGATACTCAGCCCCAGCATTTT. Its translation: CSARAGDTQPQHF.